This is a list of T cell receptor beta chains from one sample in a study of T cells after yellow fever vaccination. TCRdb re-analysed the 5' RACE reads in MiXCR, keeping a single row per CDR3 protein. The profile shows more than 350,000 distinct CDR3 sequences, more than 9% of them singletons. Sequenced here: PBMCs, sampled on the day of the first yellow fever vaccination. Receptors originate from a man between 18 and 35 years old who received the YFV17D yellow fever vaccine. Each CDR3 is given with its conserved first and last residue. A D gene is named only where the DNA matches it firmly. Some rows mark clone size as missing; the rest say once, few, many or name a class of expanded clone.

abundance	v_gene	j_gene	d_gene	CDR3nt	CDR3aa
few	TRBV29-1	TRBJ2-1	NA	TGCAGCGTTTACGGCAATGAGCAGTTCTTC	CSVYGNEQFF
NA	TRBV30	TRBJ2-3	TRBD2	TGTGCCTGGACCGGACTAGCGGGATACGCGCAGTATTTT	CAWTGLAGYAQYF
NA	TRBV20-1	TRBJ2-5	NA	TGCAGTGCTAGAGATGGAAGGGATTGGCGAGAGACCCAGTACTTC	CSARDGRDWRETQYF
NA	TRBV5-1	TRBJ1-6	NA	TGCGCCAGCAGCGTGACAACAGGGTCTAATTCACCCCTCCACTTT	CASSVTTGSNSPLHF
NA	TRBV5-1	TRBJ2-5	NA	TGCGCCAGCAGCCCAGGAACCCAGGACCAAGAGACCCAGTACTTC	CASSPGTQDQETQYF
NA	TRBV7-9	TRBJ2-2	NA	TGTGCCAGCAGCTTCAGGGCAGTTGCCGGGGAGCTGTTTTTT	CASSFRAVAGELFF
few	TRBV4-3	TRBJ2-3	TRBD2	TGCGCCAGCAGCCGACCCGGGACTAGCGGGGGAGATACGCAGTATTTT	CASSRPGTSGGDTQYF
few	TRBV30	TRBJ2-7	NA	TGTGCCTGGGACGTCGAGGCGGGGGCGGCAAACGAGCAGTACTTC	CAWDVEAGAANEQYF
NA	TRBV12-3/TRBV12-4	TRBJ2-2	NA	TGTGCCAGCAGTTATACTACAGGGATCGGGGAGCTGTTTTTT	CASSYTTGIGELFF
NA	TRBV7-6	TRBJ2-4	TRBD1	TGTGCCAGCAGCCAGGGGGAAGGCGGCATTCAGTACTTC	CASSQGEGGIQYF
once	TRBV25-1	TRBJ2-7	TRBD1	TGTGCCAGCAGGAGCCTGGGACAGGTAGACTACGAGCAGTACTTC	CASRSLGQVDYEQYF
NA	TRBV7-2	TRBJ2-7	NA	TGTGCCAGCAGCTTAGTCTTAGGGGTCCCCTACGAGCAGTACTTC	CASSLVLGVPYEQYF
few	TRBV7-3	TRBJ2-5	NA	TGTGCCAGCAGCTTAACAGTGGGGGGAGTTCTAGAGACCCAGTACTTC	CASSLTVGGVLETQYF
NA	TRBV6-5	TRBJ2-3	TRBD2	TGTGCCAGCAGTTACTCGGGGGGGGGAGGTCGGTCGCTTACGCAGTATTTT	CASSYSGGGGRSLTQYF
few	TRBV9	TRBJ1-6	NA	TGTGCCAGCAGCGTAGTTGACGATTCACCCCTCCACTTT	CASSVVDDSPLHF
NA	TRBV7-8	TRBJ1-1	NA	TGTGCCAGCAGCCGAGGGTCGTGGGGTAAGACTGAAGCTTTCTTT	CASSRGSWGKTEAFF
NA	TRBV15	TRBJ2-7	NA	TGTGCCACCAGCAGAGATTGGAATCTTGGATCCTACGAGCAGTACTTC	CATSRDWNLGSYEQYF
few	TRBV6-2/TRBV6-3	TRBJ2-5	NA	TGTGCCAGCAGCCTAAACCCCGGCGTAAGTCTCGAGACCCAGTACTTC	CASSLNPGVSLETQYF
NA	TRBV5-4	TRBJ2-3	TRBD2	TGTGCCAGCAGCTTGAGGACTAGCTGGGGAGATACGCAGTATTTT	CASSLRTSWGDTQYF
few	TRBV20-1	TRBJ2-1	NA	TGCAGTGCTAGAGGAAGCCCGGGGACCTACAATGAGCAGTTCTTC	CSARGSPGTYNEQFF
NA	TRBV15	TRBJ1-2	NA	TGTGCCACCAGGACTGGGGACCCTAACTATGGCTACACCTTC	CATRTGDPNYGYTF
few	TRBV9	TRBJ2-1	NA	TGTGCCAGCAGCGCAGGGGCTGGTGAGCAGTTCTTC	CASSAGAGEQFF
few	TRBV3-1	TRBJ2-3	NA	TGTGCCAGCAGATCCCGGGACTCCAGCACAGATACGCAGTATTTT	CASRSRDSSTDTQYF
NA	TRBV12-3/TRBV12-4	TRBJ1-2	NA	TGTGCCAGCAGTCATCCCAATCGTGATGGCTACACCTTC	CASSHPNRDGYTF
many	TRBV6-1	TRBJ2-1	TRBD2	TGTGCCAGCAGGGAACTAGCGGGGAGGCACAATGAGCAGTTCTTC	CASRELAGRHNEQFF
few	TRBV6-1	TRBJ2-1	NA	TGTGCCAGCCTCCGGTACACTGGAATCAATGAGCAGTTCTTC	CASLRYTGINEQFF
NA	TRBV11-1	TRBJ2-3	NA	TGTGCCAGCAGCTTTACTACCGATACGCAGTATTTT	CASSFTTDTQYF
NA	TRBV9	TRBJ2-1	NA	TGTGCCAGCAGCGTAGATCCCCCGGCAGGCTACAATGAGCAGTTCTTC	CASSVDPPAGYNEQFF
many	TRBV4-2	TRBJ2-5	TRBD2	TGTGCCAGCAGCCAAGATATGCTAGCGGGCCAAGAGACCCAGTACTTC	CASSQDMLAGQETQYF
NA	TRBV20-1	TRBJ1-6	NA	TGCAGTGCCCAAGCTCCAAATTCACCCCTCCACTTT	CSAQAPNSPLHF
few	TRBV9	TRBJ2-6	TRBD1	TGTGCCAGCAGCGTGGGGAGGGGTTGGACAGGGGTGGCTGGGGCCAACGTCCTGACTTTC	CASSVGRGWTGVAGANVLTF
many	TRBV29-1	TRBJ2-5	NA	TGCAGCGTTGGACACCAGTATAGCGAGACCCAGTACTTC	CSVGHQYSETQYF
NA	TRBV6-5	TRBJ2-1	NA	TGTGCCAGCAGTTACTCGATTTCAGATCCCTACAATGAGCAGTTCTTC	CASSYSISDPYNEQFF
NA	TRBV7-2	TRBJ2-5	NA	TGTGCCAGCAGCTTAGGGCCGGGGGATCTGGAGACCCAGTACTTC	CASSLGPGDLETQYF
NA	TRBV6-1	TRBJ1-6	NA	TGTGCCAGCAGACGACACGGGGGCTTGGATTCACCCCTCCACTTT	CASRRHGGLDSPLHF
few	TRBV28	TRBJ1-5	TRBD1	TGTGCCAGCAGTTTACCCCAGGGGGGTTGGGGTAGCAATCAGCCCCAGCATTTT	CASSLPQGGWGSNQPQHF
many	TRBV14	TRBJ1-1	TRBD1	TGTGCCAGCAGCGACTACAGGGGCGCGAACACTGAAGCTTTCTTT	CASSDYRGANTEAFF
few	TRBV25-1	TRBJ2-1	TRBD2	TGTGCCAGCACAAGCGGGGGGTTTGGGAATGAGCAGTTCTTC	CASTSGGFGNEQFF
few	TRBV2	TRBJ1-1	NA	TGTGCCAGCAGTGTTGGGGGGCCTATCGCTTTCTTT	CASSVGGPIAFF
few	TRBV7-2	TRBJ1-1	NA	TGTGCCAGCAGCTTTCTATGGAACACTGAAGCTTTCTTT	CASSFLWNTEAFF